One and the same sample provided the 32 T cell receptor beta chains below, sequenced in a study of cytomegalovirus exposure and HLA in healthy donors. Primers for the PCR totalled 60 Vbeta and 13 Jbeta. Method: immunoSEQ multiplex PCR; TCRdb's copy keeps in-frame clones and lacks some. The table records roughly 230,000 clones, about nine tenths of them present only once. Material: PBMCs. These receptor sequences come from a girl aged 2-10 years in good health and CMV-seronegative.

The chain couples TRBV29-1 to TRBJ1-3, with 11 positions matching TRBD1. Germline V gene data show CDR1 as SQVTM and CDR2 as ANQGSEA. The CDR3 has 15 residues. After removal of 4 bases from V and 3 bases from J, the junction contained 5 bases not matched to a gene. The CDR3 nucleotides read TGCAGCGTTGGGACAGGGGGCTCTGGTGGAAACACCATATATTTT. It codes for CSVGTGGSGGNTIYF.

The chain carries TRBV7-3 and TRBJ2-1; TRBD1 is a possible D gene (6 bases). V was trimmed by 5 bases and J by 9 bases, leaving 14 bases between them. The CDR3 runs to 13 residues. CDR1 and CDR2 from the germline V gene are SGHTA and FQGTGA. Here the CDR3 reads CASSPQGMGEQFF. CDR3 nucleotides: TGTGCCAGCAGCCCGCAGGGGATGGGTGAGCAGTTCTTC.

This chain uses TRBV10-2 with TRBJ1-5; weak D call: TRBD1 (5 bases). The CDR3 sequence is 12 residues long. The germline CDR1 and CDR2 sequences are WSHSY and SAAADI. V gave up 3 bases and J gave up 7 bases, with 7 bases separating them. The CDR3 bases are TGCGCCAGCAGTGACAGGGTCCAGCCCCAGCATTTT. The encoded protein is CASSDRVQPQHF.

The chain has TRBV6-5 and TRBJ2-7; the match to TRBD2 covers 7 bases. Germline values: CDR1 MNHEY, CDR2 SVGAGI. This CDR3 has 15 residues. Unmatched junction bases numbered 7, after V lost 2 bases and J lost 3 bases. The CDR3 nucleotides read TGTGCCAGCAGTTACGGACTAGAGGTTAGCTACGAGCAGTACTTC. This translates into CASSYGLEVSYEQYF.

The chain is built from TRBV18 and TRBJ2-4; TRBD1 might be the D (5 bases). In germline, CDR1 is KGHSH, CDR2 LQKENI. The CDR3 length is 15 residues. V was clipped by 5 bases and J by 2 bases, with 13 bases between them. CDR3 in amino acids: CASSKAQGTKNIQYF. The DNA of the CDR3 is TGTGCCAGCTCAAAGGCTCAGGGAACCAAAAACATTCAGTACTTC.

This clone occurred once. This chain connects TRBV27 to TRBJ1-1; 9 bases agree with TRBD1. This CDR3 has 12 residues. V lost 6 bases to trimming and J lost 4 bases; unmatched junction nucleotides: 0. Germline-derived CDR1 and CDR2 are MNHEY and SMNVEV (reference sequence). CDR3 nucleotides: TGTGCCAGCAGGACAGGGGGCACTGAAGCTTTCTTT. This sequence encodes CASRTGGTEAFF.

The chain uses TRBV5-5 and TRBJ2-3, with TRBD1 as a possible D gene (5 bases). Looked up from germline, CDR1 is SGHKS and CDR2 is YYEKEE (reference sequence). V lost 4 bases and J 0 bases, leaving 18 bases between the germline ends. There are 17 residues in the CDR3. The CDR3 region is CASSPQVGPPSTDTQYF. The CDR3 bases are TGTGCCAGCAGCCCACAAGTGGGGCCTCCTAGCACAGATACGCAGTATTTT.

This clone showed up just once. This rearrangement joins TRBV28 to TRBJ2-7; D remains ambiguous. The CDR3 loop spans 11 amino acids. The V gene lost 6 bases and the J gene lost 5 bases, with 8 bases spanning the gap. CDR1 is MDHEN and CDR2 is SYDVKM in the germline V gene. CDR3 DNA: TGTGCCAGCAGGAGAGTCCACGAGCAGTACTTC. Its translation: CASRRVHEQYF.

The chain employs TRBV28 and TRBJ1-1, with 7 bases aligning to TRBD1. V lost 3 bases to trimming and J lost 4 bases; unmatched junction nucleotides: 8. CDR1 is MDHEN and CDR2 is SYDVKM in the germline V gene. The CDR3 runs to 15 residues. In DNA, the CDR3 is TGTGCCAGCAGTTTCCCAAGGGGGCAGTTCACTGAAGCTTTCTTT. This sequence encodes CASSFPRGQFTEAFF.

The gene calls are TRBV29-1 and TRBJ2-5; the match to TRBD2 covers 8 bases. The CDR3 runs to 14 residues. Germline trimming cut 2 bases from V and 4 bases from J; bases unmatched to any gene: 6. The germline V gene encodes CDR1 SQVTM and CDR2 ANQGSEA. The CDR3 DNA sequence: TGCAGCGTTGAACGAGCGGGAGAGGCAGAGACCCAGTACTTC. It is translated as CSVERAGEAETQYF.

V is TRBV6-5 and J is TRBJ2-2; possibly TRBD1 for D (5 bases). Deletions cut 5 bases from V and 1 base from J, with 5 bases between. This CDR3 spans 13 amino acids. Germline CDR1 MNHEY, CDR2 SVGAGI. The CDR3 nucleotides are TGTGCCAGCAGTGGACAGAACACCGGGGAGCTGTTTTTT. Amino acids: CASSGQNTGELFF.

The J gene is TRBJ2-1, the V gene TRBV4-2, with TRBD2 matching over 9 bases. V was pared by 0 bases and J by 9 bases, with 15 bases of the junction left unmatched. This CDR3 is built from 18 residues. Per the germline V gene, CDR1 is LGHNA and CDR2 is YNFKEQ. The CDR3 region has the DNA TGTGCCAGCAGCCAAGAAGGAGGAGGCGGGAGGGCCGGCGGTGAGCAGTTCTTC. It codes for CASSQEGGGGRAGGEQFF.

The chain couples TRBV6-5 to TRBJ1-5, with a weak D call TRBD1 (5 bases). V gave up 3 bases and J gave up 5 bases, with 11 bases separating them. This CDR3 comprises 14 residues. Germline values: CDR1 MNHEY, CDR2 SVGAGI. In DNA, the CDR3 is TGTGCCAGCAGTTATGGAGCAGGGCATCAGCCCCAGCATTTT. It translates to CASSYGAGHQPQHF.

CDR3 sequence reads: CASTPKRGPQHF. DNA for the CDR3: TGTGCCAGTACCCCCAAGCGAGGGCCCCAGCATTTT. V usage is TRBV19 and J usage is TRBJ1-5, with unresolved D. Trimming cost V 7 bases and J 9 bases, with 13 bases left between them. The V gene's germline CDR1 is LNHDA and CDR2 SQIVND (reference sequence). This CDR3 region has 12 residues.

This chain joins TRBV19 and TRBJ2-3; 8 bases are shared with TRBD2. V lost 9 bases and J lost 4; bases outside the gene matches: 6. CDR3 length: 13 residues. Germline CDR1 is LNHDA and CDR2 is SQIVND (reference sequence). The CDR3: CASYGRAADTQYF. CDR3 in DNA: TGTGCCAGCTACGGGAGGGCGGCAGATACGCAGTATTTT.

The gene calls are TRBV5-6 and TRBJ2-5; 11 nucleotides line up with TRBD1. Germline V gives CDR1 SGHDT, CDR2 YYEEEE. J was trimmed by 2 bases and V by 6 bases; bases with no gene match: 9. CDR3 length: 16 amino acids. CDR3 amino acids: CASTVPGDRGQETQYF. In DNA form, the CDR3 reads TGTGCCAGCACAGTTCCCGGGGACAGGGGGCAAGAGACCCAGTACTTC.

The chain links TRBV11-2 to TRBJ1-2; TRBD1 aligns across 10 bases. Germline lookup yields CDR1 SGHAT and CDR2 FQNNGV. J lost 7 bases, V lost 7 bases, and 21 bases had no gene match. The length of the CDR3 is 18 residues. The CDR3, as DNA: TGTGCCAGCACCGAAATTGGGGACAGGGGATTGGATGGTGGTGGCTACACCTTC. This translates into CASTEIGDRGLDGGGYTF.

The gene calls are TRBV27 and TRBJ2-7; a possible D gene is TRBD2 (6 bases). Trimming stripped 5 bases from V and 1 base from J, with 12 bases between. CDR3 length: 14 amino acids. In germline, CDR1 is MNHEY, CDR2 SMNVEV (reference sequence). The CDR3 DNA reads TGTGCCAGCAGTCCCCTCCGGGGGTCCTACGAGCAGTACTTC. This translates into CASSPLRGSYEQYF.

The V call is TRBV25-1, the J call TRBJ2-1; the match to TRBD1 covers 7 bases. V lost 5 bases, J lost 2 bases, and 9 bases stayed unmatched. This CDR3 region has 16 residues. Germline values: CDR1 MGHDK, CDR2 SYGVNS. CDR3 bases: TGTGCCAGCAGTCCACCATTGGGACAGACCTACAATGAGCAGTTCTTC. Amino acid sequence: CASSPPLGQTYNEQFF.

As for this clone: One end of the junction fails to match germline, which may point to a read error. This chain connects TRBV6-5 to TRBJ1-3, with D possibly matching TRBD1 (6 bases). The CDR3 contains 13 residues. Germline CDR1 is MNHEY and CDR2 is SVGAGI. The CDR3 DNA follows: TGTGCCAGCACACAGGGCGCTGGGAACACCATATATTTT. Its translation: CASTQGAGNTIYF.

The CDR3 spells CASSLAGPPTGETQYF. CDR3 bases: TGTGCCAGCAGCTTGGCAGGGCCCCCAACCGGAGAGACCCAGTACTTC. The chain is built from TRBV5-4 and TRBJ2-5; D might be TRBD1 (5 bases). The CDR3 loop spans 16 amino acids. With 0 bases removed from V and 4 bases from J, the gap between germline ends came to 16 bases. In germline, CDR1 is SGHNT, CDR2 YYREEE (reference sequence).

This clone was detected only once. The V and J genes are TRBV6-4 and TRBJ1-1; D is undetermined. Trimming shortened V by 6 bases and J by 1 base, and 6 bases separated the two germline ends. The CDR3 runs 12 residues. The germline gives CDR1 MRHNA, CDR2 SNTAGT. The CDR3: CASRGANTEAFF. CDR3 coding DNA: TGTGCCAGCAGGGGCGCGAACACTGAAGCTTTCTTT.

The DNA of the CDR3 is TGTGCCAGCACGGGTGAGTCCTACGAGCAGTACTTC. Its protein is CASTGESYEQYF. This chain uses TRBV6-1 with TRBJ2-7, with D unresolved. V was shortened by 7 bases and J by 1 base, with 8 bases between the two germline ends. Germline V gene sequence: CDR1 MNHNS, CDR2 SASEGT. The CDR3 is made up of 12 amino acids.

V gene TRBV9 combines with J gene TRBJ2-1; 9 positions agree with TRBD2. From germline, CDR1 is SGDLS and CDR2 YYNGEE. Germline trimming cut 0 bases from V and 5 bases from J; bases unmatched to any gene: 18. This CDR3 has 20 residues. The CDR3 DNA sequence: TGTGCCAGCAGCGTAGAACCTAGCGGGAAATCCTTTTTAGGCCACAATGAGCAGTTCTTC. Protein sequence: CASSVEPSGKSFLGHNEQFF.

The rearrangement joins TRBV13 to TRBJ2-7; TRBD2 matches 9 bases. Germline values: CDR1 PRHDT, CDR2 FYEKMQ (reference sequence). There are 16 residues in the CDR3. The V and J ends lost 4 bases and 4 bases, in that order; junction bases with no gene match: 11. The DNA of the CDR3 is TGTGCCAGCAGCTACACTGCCCCACTAGCGGGTTACGAGCAGTACTTC. Translated: CASSYTAPLAGYEQYF.

Only a few counts were recorded for this clone. The chain links TRBV9 to TRBJ2-2, with 13 bases lining up with TRBD2. The CDR3 extends over 17 amino acids. Germline CDR1 is SGDLS and CDR2 is YYNGEE. J was trimmed by 7 bases and V by 4 bases; bases with no gene match: 10. CDR3 DNA sequence: TGTGCCAGCAGCTTTACTAGCGGGGGGGCCAATGGCGGGGAGCTGTTTTTT. Protein product: CASSFTSGGANGGELFF.

The V gene is TRBV10-3, the J gene TRBJ1-2; the D gene is possibly TRBD1 (5 bases). V was clipped by 5 bases and J by 4 bases, with 11 bases between them. The CDR3 is 13 residues long. The V gene's germline CDR1 is ENHRY and CDR2 SYGVKD. DNA of the CDR3: TGTGCCATCAGTCAACCGGGGGGCTATGGCTACACCTTC. Residues: CAISQPGGYGYTF.

The V call is TRBV7-2, the J call TRBJ2-7; 7 bases fit TRBD2. CDR1 is SGHTA and CDR2 is FQGNSA in the germline V gene. The V gene end was trimmed by 7 bases and the J gene end by 6 bases; junction bases not matched to a gene: 15. This CDR3 is 15 amino acids long. The CDR3 spells CASTPGGLADLEQYF. The CDR3 DNA sequence: TGTGCCAGCACCCCCGGTGGGCTAGCGGACCTCGAGCAGTACTTC.

This clone was seen more than once but under ten times. The CDR3 coding sequence is TGTGCCAGCTCACCCAAATCACAGGTCGAGCAGTACTTC. As protein: CASSPKSQVEQYF. This chain joins TRBV18 and TRBJ2-7, with D possibly matching TRBD1 (5 bases). Trimming took 3 bases from V and 6 from J, leaving 12 bases between them. The CDR3 covers 13 residues. CDR1 is KGHSH and CDR2 is LQKENI in the germline V gene.

The rearrangement uses TRBV30 and TRBJ2-3; TRBD2 aligns across 12 bases. This CDR3 has 15 residues. V was pared by 0 bases and J by 4 bases, with 2 bases of the junction left unmatched. The germline gives CDR1 GTSNPN, CDR2 SVGIG (reference sequence). The CDR3 nucleotides read TGTGCCTGGAGTGTACTAGCGGGAGGCGCAGATACGCAGTATTTT. Translated: CAWSVLAGGADTQYF.

The V call is TRBV7-9, the J call TRBJ2-5; no clear D. Germline assignment: CDR1 SEHNR and CDR2 FQNEAQ (reference sequence). The germline V and J ends were trimmed by 2 bases and 3 bases, with 10 bases remaining between them. The CDR3 spans 14 residues. The CDR3 bases are TGTGCCAGCAGCTTACCCGTCCCAGAAGAGACCCAGTACTTC. Its translation is CASSLPVPEETQYF.

This chain links TRBV6-6 with TRBJ1-2; TRBD1 aligns across 7 bases. V lost 5 bases, J lost 4 bases, and 10 bases stayed unmatched. This CDR3 is built from 15 residues. CDR1 and CDR2 (germline): MNHNY, SVGAGI (reference sequence). The CDR3 here is CASSNRQGEGYGYTF. In DNA, the CDR3 is TGTGCCAGCAGTAACAGACAGGGTGAGGGCTATGGCTACACCTTC.